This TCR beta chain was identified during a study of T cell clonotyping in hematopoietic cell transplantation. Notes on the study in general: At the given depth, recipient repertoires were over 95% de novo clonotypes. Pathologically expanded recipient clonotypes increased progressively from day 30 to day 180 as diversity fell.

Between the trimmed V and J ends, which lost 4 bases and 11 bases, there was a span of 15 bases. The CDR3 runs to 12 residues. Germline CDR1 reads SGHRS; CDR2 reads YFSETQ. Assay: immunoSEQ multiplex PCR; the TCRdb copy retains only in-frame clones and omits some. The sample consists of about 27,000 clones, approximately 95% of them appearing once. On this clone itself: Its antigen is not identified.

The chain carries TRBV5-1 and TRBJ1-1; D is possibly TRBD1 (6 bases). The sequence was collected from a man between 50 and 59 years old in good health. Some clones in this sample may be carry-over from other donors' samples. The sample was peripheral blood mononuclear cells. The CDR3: CASSTQGTGAFF. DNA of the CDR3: TGCGCCAGCAGCACCCAGGGGACTGGCGCTTTCTTT.